These T cell receptor beta chains were read from a single sample in a study of response to subunit inactivated influenza vaccine. TCRdb passed the RT-PCR reads through MiXCR, listing each CDR3 protein once. The sample carries fewer than 250,000 distinct CDR3 sequences, approximately 14% recorded once. Sequencing was performed on CD8+ T cells sorted from PBMCs, taken about 5 days after vaccination. These receptors were collected from a man over 45 who received an inactivated influenza vaccine. Both conserved end residues are part of each CDR3. Fields, in order: J gene, clone size, V gene, D gene, CDR3 protein, CDR3 DNA. D genes are given only for firm matches. The size of a clone is reported for some rows only, either as once, few or many, or as a class for expanded clones.

TRBJ2-5 | - | TRBV28 | TRBD1 | CASSLSLGQGRETQYF | TGTGCCAGCAGTTTAAGTCTAGGACAGGGTCGCGAGACCCAGTACTTC
TRBJ1-2 | - | TRBV11-2 | TRBD1 | CASSSTGVRYGYTF | TGTGCCAGCAGCTCAACAGGGGTCCGTTATGGCTACACCTTC
TRBJ2-1 | - | TRBV7-2 | - | CASSRRQQYHNEQFF | TGTGCCAGCAGCCGACGACAGCAATATCACAATGAGCAGTTCTTC
TRBJ2-1 | few | TRBV5-5 | - | CASSLDGDDNEQFF | TGTGCCAGCAGCTTGGATGGGGATGACAATGAGCAGTTCTTC
TRBJ1-2 | - | TRBV6-6 | - | CACSNVTYGYTF | TGTGCCTGCAGTAACGTGACCTATGGCTACACCTTC
TRBJ2-7 | - | TRBV7-2 | - | CASSFGTYYEQYF | TGTGCCAGCAGCTTCGGGACATATTACGAGCAGTACTTC
TRBJ2-3 | few | TRBV6-2/TRBV6-3 | TRBD2 | CASRLARLAGGADTQYF | TGTGCCAGCAGACTAGCCCGGCTAGCGGGGGGCGCAGATACGCAGTATTTT
TRBJ2-4 | few | TRBV13 | TRBD2 | CASKGLAGSGDF | TGTGCCAGCAAGGGACTAGCGGGGAGCGGGGACTTC
TRBJ1-1 | few | TRBV28 | TRBD1 | CASNRGITEAFF | TGTGCCAGCAACAGGGGGATCACTGAAGCTTTCTTT
TRBJ2-4 | few | TRBV4-3 | TRBD1 | CASSQYRGQGDIQYF | TGCGCCAGCAGCCAATATAGGGGACAGGGGGACATTCAGTACTTC
TRBJ2-1 | few | TRBV28 | - | CASSFGGHPVREQFF | TGTGCCAGCAGTTTCGGGGGACACCCTGTTAGGGAGCAGTTCTTC
TRBJ2-7 | few | TRBV29-1 | - | CSVVSPEGVHEQYF | TGCAGCGTTGTTTCGCCTGAGGGTGTCCACGAGCAGTACTTC
TRBJ2-7 | - | TRBV6-2/TRBV6-3 | TRBD2 | CASVSGTRSYEQYF | TGTGCCAGCGTCTCCGGGACTAGATCCTACGAGCAGTACTTC
TRBJ2-7 | few | TRBV20-1 | - | CSARALKTGDTYEQYF | TGCAGTGCTAGAGCTTTGAAGACAGGCGATACCTACGAGCAGTACTTC
TRBJ2-7 | - | TRBV11-2 | - | CASSSFSGSRYEQYF | TGTGCCAGCAGCTCCTTTAGCGGCTCGCGCTACGAGCAGTACTTC
TRBJ2-1 | few | TRBV12-5 | - | CASGPGRDEQFF | TGTGCTAGTGGTCCCGGGCGGGATGAGCAGTTCTTC
TRBJ1-1 | few | TRBV5-1 | - | CASSFLGSNTEAFF | TGCGCCAGCAGCTTCCTCGGATCGAACACTGAAGCTTTCTTT
TRBJ2-7 | few | TRBV7-9 | TRBD2 | CASSLGSSSGFYEQYF | TGTGCCAGCAGCCTAGGCTCCTCTAGCGGGTTCTACGAGCAGTACTTC
TRBJ2-7 | many | TRBV12-5 | - | CASDQQRSSYEQYF | TGTGCTAGTGACCAACAGCGAAGCTCCTACGAGCAGTACTTC
TRBJ2-7 | - | TRBV25-1 | TRBD1 | CASSAGQGAFYEQYF | TGTGCCAGCAGTGCTGGACAGGGGGCATTTTACGAGCAGTACTTC
TRBJ2-7 | many | TRBV20-1 | TRBD2 | CSALPRPGGSYEQYF | TGCAGTGCTCTCCCCCGTCCGGGAGGCTCCTACGAGCAGTACTTC
TRBJ2-7 | many | TRBV4-3 | - | CASSRVRGTYEQYF | TGCGCCAGCAGCCGGGTGAGGGGGACCTACGAGCAGTACTTC
TRBJ1-3 | - | TRBV9 | - | CASSVEGATGNTIYF | TGTGCCAGCAGCGTAGAGGGAGCGACTGGAAACACCATATATTTT
TRBJ2-3 | - | TRBV2 | TRBD2 | CASSDLGKTSGGNTDTQYF | TGTGCCAGCAGTGATCTTGGGAAGACTAGCGGGGGAAATACAGATACGCAGTATTTT
TRBJ2-5 | - | TRBV4-3 | - | CASSQDPPGGILEETQYF | TGCGCCAGCAGCCAAGACCCACCCGGCGGAATCCTCGAGGAGACCCAGTACTTC
TRBJ1-2 | few | TRBV4-2 | - | CASSQDRQYTF | TGTGCCAGCAGCCAAGATCGTCAATACACCTTC
TRBJ2-1 | few | TRBV20-1 | - | CSAGIGRGGNEQFF | TGCAGTGCTGGAATTGGGAGGGGGGGGAATGAGCAGTTCTTC
TRBJ1-1 | few | TRBV7-9 | TRBD1 | CASSPWDSWNTEAFF | TGTGCCAGCAGCCCCTGGGACAGTTGGAACACTGAAGCTTTCTTT
TRBJ2-5 | - | TRBV3-1 | - | CASSQAGSETQYF | TGTGCCAGCAGCCAAGCGGGATCGGAGACCCAGTACTTC
TRBJ2-2 | few | TRBV6-2/TRBV6-3 | - | CASRRQSFSTGELFF | TGTGCCAGCAGGAGACAGAGTTTCTCAACCGGGGAGCTGTTTTTT
TRBJ2-2 | many | TRBV5-1 | - | CASSFGAGELFF | TGCGCCAGCAGCTTTGGTGCCGGGGAGCTGTTTTTT
TRBJ2-3 | - | TRBV7-2 | TRBD1 | CASSPTGPTDTQYF | TGTGCCAGCAGCCCGACAGGGCCCACAGATACGCAGTATTTT
TRBJ2-7 | few | TRBV6-2/TRBV6-3 | - | CASNSGGRPSYEQYF | TGTGCCAGCAATTCCGGGGGCAGACCCTCCTACGAGCAGTACTTC
TRBJ2-2 | - | TRBV4-2 | TRBD2 | CASSSGVGATGELFF | TGTGCCAGCAGCAGCGGGGTAGGGGCCACCGGGGAGCTGTTTTTT
TRBJ2-3 | - | TRBV10-3 | - | CAISEGETSTDTQYF | TGTGCCATCAGTGAAGGGGAGACCAGCACAGATACGCAGTATTTT
TRBJ2-3 | - | TRBV5-6 | - | CATTRGAQDTQYF | TGTGCCACCACCAGGGGGGCCCAAGATACGCAGTATTTT
TRBJ2-1 | many | TRBV29-1 | - | CSVEEMRGGTYNEQFF | TGCAGCGTTGAAGAGATGAGGGGAGGCACCTACAATGAGCAGTTCTTC
TRBJ2-7 | - | TRBV20-1 | - | CSTTLRGTYEQYF | TGCAGTACCACACTACGGGGGACCTACGAGCAGTACTTC
TRBJ2-7 | - | TRBV9 | TRBD1 | CASSVGTGISYEQYF | TGTGCCAGCAGCGTGGGGACAGGGATCTCCTACGAGCAGTACTTC
TRBJ2-1 | few | TRBV5-6 | - | CASSLSRAEQFF | TGTGCCAGCAGCTTGTCCCGTGCTGAGCAGTTCTTC
TRBJ1-4 | few | TRBV15 | - | CATSRAYPSPSEKLFF | TGTGCCACCAGCAGAGCTTATCCTAGCCCCTCTGAAAAACTGTTTTTT
TRBJ2-1 | - | TRBV10-2 | - | CASTPRVDYNEQFF | TGCGCCAGCACCCCCCGTGTGGATTACAATGAGCAGTTCTTC